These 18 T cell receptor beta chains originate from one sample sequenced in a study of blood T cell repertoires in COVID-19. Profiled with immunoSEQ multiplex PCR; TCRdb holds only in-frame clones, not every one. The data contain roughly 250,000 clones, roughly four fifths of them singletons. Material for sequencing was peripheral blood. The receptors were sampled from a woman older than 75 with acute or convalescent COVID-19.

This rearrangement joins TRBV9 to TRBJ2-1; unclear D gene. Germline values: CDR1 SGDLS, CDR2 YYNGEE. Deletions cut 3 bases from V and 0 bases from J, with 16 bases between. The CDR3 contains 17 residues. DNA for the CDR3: TGTGCCAGCAGCGCCTCCACCACGGGTTTCTCCTACAATGAGCAGTTCTTC. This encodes CASSASTTGFSYNEQFF.

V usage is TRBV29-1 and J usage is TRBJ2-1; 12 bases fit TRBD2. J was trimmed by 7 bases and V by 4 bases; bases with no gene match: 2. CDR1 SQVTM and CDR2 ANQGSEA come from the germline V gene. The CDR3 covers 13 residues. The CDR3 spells CSVGGLAGNEQFF. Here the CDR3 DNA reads TGCAGCGTTGGGGGACTAGCGGGTAATGAGCAGTTCTTC.

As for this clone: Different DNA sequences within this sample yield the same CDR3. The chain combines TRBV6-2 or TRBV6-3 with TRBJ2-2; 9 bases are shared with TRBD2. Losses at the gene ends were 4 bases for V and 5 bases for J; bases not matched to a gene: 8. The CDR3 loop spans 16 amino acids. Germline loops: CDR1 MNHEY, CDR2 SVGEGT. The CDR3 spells CASSSPGLARTGELFF. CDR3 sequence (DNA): TGTGCCAGCAGTTCCCCGGGACTAGCCCGTACCGGGGAGCTGTTTTTT.

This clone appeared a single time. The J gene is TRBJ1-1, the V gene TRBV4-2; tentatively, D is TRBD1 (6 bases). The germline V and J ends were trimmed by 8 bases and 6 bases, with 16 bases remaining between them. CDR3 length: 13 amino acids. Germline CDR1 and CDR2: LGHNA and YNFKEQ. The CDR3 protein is CASEGGGGSEAFF. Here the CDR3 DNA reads TGTGCCAGCGAGGGAGGGGGAGGGTCTGAAGCTTTCTTT.

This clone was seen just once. The CDR3 protein is CASSPAQTGWTEAFF. The CDR3 DNA follows: TGTGCCAGCAGCCCAGCGCAAACAGGGTGGACTGAAGCTTTCTTT. The V gene is TRBV7-3, the J gene TRBJ1-1; possibly TRBD1 for D (6 bases). The germline V and J ends were trimmed by 5 bases and 5 bases, with 18 bases remaining between them. Germline V gene sequence: CDR1 SGHTA, CDR2 FQGTGA. CDR3 length: 15 amino acids.

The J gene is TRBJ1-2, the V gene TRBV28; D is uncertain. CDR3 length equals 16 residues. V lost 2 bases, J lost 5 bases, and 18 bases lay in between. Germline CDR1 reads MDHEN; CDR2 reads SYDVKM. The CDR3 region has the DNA TGTGCCAGCAGTTTACCCCACCGGGCCTCGGGGTATGGCTACACCTTC. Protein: CASSLPHRASGYGYTF.

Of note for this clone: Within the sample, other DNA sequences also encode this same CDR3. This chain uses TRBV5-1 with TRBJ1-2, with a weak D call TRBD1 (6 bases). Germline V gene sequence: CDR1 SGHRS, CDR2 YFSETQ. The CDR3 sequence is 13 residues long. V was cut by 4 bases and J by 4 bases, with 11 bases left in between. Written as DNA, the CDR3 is TGCGCCAGCAGCCTCGGACAGAGCTATGGCTACACCTTC. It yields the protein CASSLGQSYGYTF.

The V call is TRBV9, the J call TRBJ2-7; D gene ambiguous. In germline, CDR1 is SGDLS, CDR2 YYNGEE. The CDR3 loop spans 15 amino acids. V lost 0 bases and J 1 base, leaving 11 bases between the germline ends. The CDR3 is CASSVGGTGSYEQYF. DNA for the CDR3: TGTGCCAGCAGCGTAGGTGGTACCGGTTCCTACGAGCAGTACTTC.

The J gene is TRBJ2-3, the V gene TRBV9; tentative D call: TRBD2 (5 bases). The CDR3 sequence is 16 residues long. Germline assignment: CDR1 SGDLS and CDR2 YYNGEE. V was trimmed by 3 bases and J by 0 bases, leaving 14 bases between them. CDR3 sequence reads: CASSAETGYSTDTQYF. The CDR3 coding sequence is TGTGCCAGCAGCGCTGAAACGGGGTACAGCACAGATACGCAGTATTTT.

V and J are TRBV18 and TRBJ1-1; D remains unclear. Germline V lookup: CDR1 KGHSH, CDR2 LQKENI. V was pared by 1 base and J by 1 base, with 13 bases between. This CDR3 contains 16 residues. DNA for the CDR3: TGTGCCAGCTCACCACGGAGTCGTCTTAGGAACACTGAAGCTTTCTTT. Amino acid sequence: CASSPRSRLRNTEAFF.

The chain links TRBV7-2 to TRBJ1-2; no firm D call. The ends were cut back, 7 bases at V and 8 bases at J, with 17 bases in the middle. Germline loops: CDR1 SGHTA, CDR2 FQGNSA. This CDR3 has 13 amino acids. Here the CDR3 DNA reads TGTGCCAGCACCCCGGATCAGGCCCGAGGCTACACCTTC. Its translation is CASTPDQARGYTF.

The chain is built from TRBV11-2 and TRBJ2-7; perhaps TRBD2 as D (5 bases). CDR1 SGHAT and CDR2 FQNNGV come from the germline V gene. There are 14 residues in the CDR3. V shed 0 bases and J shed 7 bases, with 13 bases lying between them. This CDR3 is CASSLEVGVGEQYF. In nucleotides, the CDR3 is TGTGCCAGCAGCTTAGAGGTGGGAGTAGGGGAGCAGTACTTC.

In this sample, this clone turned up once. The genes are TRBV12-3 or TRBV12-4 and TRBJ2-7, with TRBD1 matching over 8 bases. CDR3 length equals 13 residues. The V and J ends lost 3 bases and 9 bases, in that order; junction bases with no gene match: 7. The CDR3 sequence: CASSFGQGLGQYF. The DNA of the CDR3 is TGTGCCAGCAGTTTCGGACAGGGATTGGGGCAGTACTTC.

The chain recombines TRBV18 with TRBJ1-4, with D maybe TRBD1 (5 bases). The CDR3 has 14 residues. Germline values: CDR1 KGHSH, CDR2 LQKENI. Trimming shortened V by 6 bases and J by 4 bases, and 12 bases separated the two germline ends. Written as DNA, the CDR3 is TGTGCCAGCTCGCCGACAGTGCTTAATGAAAAACTGTTTTTT. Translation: CASSPTVLNEKLFF.

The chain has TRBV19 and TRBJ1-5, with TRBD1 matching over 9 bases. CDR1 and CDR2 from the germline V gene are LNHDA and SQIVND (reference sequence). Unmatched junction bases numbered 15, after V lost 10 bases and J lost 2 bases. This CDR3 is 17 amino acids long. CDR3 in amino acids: CATAGQGIPIGNQPQHF. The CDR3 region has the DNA TGTGCCACCGCGGGACAGGGAATACCCATAGGCAATCAGCCCCAGCATTTT.

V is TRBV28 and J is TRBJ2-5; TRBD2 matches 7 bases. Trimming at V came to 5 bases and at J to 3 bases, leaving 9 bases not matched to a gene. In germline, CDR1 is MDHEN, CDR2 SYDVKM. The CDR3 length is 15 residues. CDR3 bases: TGTGCCAGCAGTGCCCCGGGAGGAGCAGAAGAGACCCAGTACTTC. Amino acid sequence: CASSAPGGAEETQYF.

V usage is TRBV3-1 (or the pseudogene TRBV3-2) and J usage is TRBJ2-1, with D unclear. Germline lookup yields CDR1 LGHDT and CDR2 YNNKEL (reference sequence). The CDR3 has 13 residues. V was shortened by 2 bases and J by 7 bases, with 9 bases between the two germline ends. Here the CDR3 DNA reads TGTGCCAGCAGCCAACACCCCGGGAATGAGCAGTTCTTC. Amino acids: CASSQHPGNEQFF.

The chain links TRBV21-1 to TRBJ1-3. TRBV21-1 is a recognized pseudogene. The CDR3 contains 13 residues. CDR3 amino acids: CASSKVSVCTIYF. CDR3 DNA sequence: TGTGCCAGCAGCAAAGTATCGGTTTGCACCATATATTTT.